Listed below are T cell receptor beta chains from one sample, sequenced in a study of cytomegalovirus exposure and HLA in healthy donors. The assay was immunoSEQ multiplex PCR, and TCRdb's table has in-frame clones only and misses some. This table holds 200,000 to 250,000 clones, 80% to 85% found once. The specimen sequenced was PBMCs. These receptors originate from a woman aged 55 to 70 in good health and CMV-seropositive. The CDR3 runs from the conserved cysteine through the conserved F or W. The D gene is left open where the match is weak. The size of a clone is reported for some rows only, either as once, few or many, or as a class for expanded clones.

v_call,clone_size,j_call,d_call,cdr3_nt,cdr3_aa
TRBV6-5,-,TRBJ1-2,TRBD1,TGTGCCAGCAGTTTTACCCCGACAGGGCTTACCTATGGCTACACCTTC,CASSFTPTGLTYGYTF
TRBV21-1,-,TRBJ2-6,-,TGTGCCAGCAGCACCCAACCAATAATTTCGGGACAGGGGGCTGCTGGGGCCAACGTCCTGACTTTC,CASSTQPIISGQGAAGANVLTF
TRBV7-9,few,TRBJ1-3,TRBD1,TGTGCCAGCAGCTCCTTACCGGGACAGGGTTTCGGAAACACCATATATTTT,CASSSLPGQGFGNTIYF
TRBV4-2,once,TRBJ2-3,TRBD2,TGTGCCAGCAGCCATATTTCTAGCGGGAGCCTGGGCGCAGATACGCAGTATTTT,CASSHISSGSLGADTQYF
TRBV19,once,TRBJ2-7,-,TGTGCCAGTAGTATGGGCAGGTCATACGAGCAGTACTTC,CASSMGRSYEQYF
TRBV4-1,-,TRBJ2-7,TRBD1,TGCGCCAGCAGCCATCTTCCGGGACAGGGCGTAGGATACGAGCAGTACTTC,CASSHLPGQGVGYEQYF
TRBV7-6,-,TRBJ2-1,TRBD2,TGTGCCAGCAGCAACGGACTAGCGGGGGCCTACAATGAGCAGTTCTTC,CASSNGLAGAYNEQFF
TRBV27,-,TRBJ1-2,-,TGTGCCAGCAGTTTATCGTATAACTATGGCTACACCTTC,CASSLSYNYGYTF
TRBV7-8,once,TRBJ2-1,-,TGTGCCAGCAGTCACCAGGGCCACAATGAGCAGTTCTTC,CASSHQGHNEQFF
TRBV7-9,-,TRBJ2-1,-,TGTGCCAGCAAAAGGCTCCCCAACCCCGGGAAGCTCTTC,CASKRLPNPGKLF
TRBV5-1,-,TRBJ2-1,-,TGCGCCAGCAGCTTGGCTTGGGGCCCCACCTACAATGAGCAGTTCTTC,CASSLAWGPTYNEQFF
TRBV18,-,TRBJ1-1,-,TGTGCCAGCTTCCGAGGGCCAGGAGGGACTGAAGCTTTCTTT,CASFRGPGGTEAFF
TRBV13,-,TRBJ2-3,-,TGTGCCAGCAAAGGGAGCCCCACCACAGATACGCAGTATTTT,CASKGSPTTDTQYF
TRBV30,-,TRBJ2-3,TRBD2,TGTGCCTGGAGTGTACCGGGAGGAGGAGATACGCAGTATTTT,CAWSVPGGGDTQYF
TRBV11-3,once,TRBJ1-1,TRBD1,TGTGCCAGCAGCTCCCGGGACAGGGGGCGGGACACTGAAGCTTTCTTT,CASSSRDRGRDTEAFF
TRBV2,-,TRBJ2-1,-,TGTGCCAGCAATAAGGAGGGCTACAATGAGCAGTTCTTC,CASNKEGYNEQFF
TRBV30,-,TRBJ1-5,-,TGTGCCTGGAGTGGTTGGCAGGGCCAGGGCAATCAGCCCCAGCATTTT,CAWSGWQGQGNQPQHF
TRBV5-4,-,TRBJ1-3,-,TGTGCCAGCAGCTTGGAGCCTCTCGGTGGAAACACCATATATTTT,CASSLEPLGGNTIYF
TRBV30,-,TRBJ2-7,TRBD1,TGTGCCTGGAGTCTTACGGGACAGGGACAGTACGAGCAGTACTTC,CAWSLTGQGQYEQYF
TRBV28,-,TRBJ1-1,-,TGTGCCAGCAGTCGTTTCGGCCGGGGCACTGAAGCTTTCTTT,CASSRFGRGTEAFF
TRBV5-6,-,TRBJ1-2,-,TGTGCCAGCAGCTTGGGGGCAGGGATGAGGTATGGCTACACCTTC,CASSLGAGMRYGYTF
TRBV6-6,-,TRBJ1-1,-,TGTGCCAGCATAAGGGGAAGGATCGGGACTGAAGCTTTCTTT,CASIRGRIGTEAFF
TRBV5-1,-,TRBJ1-1,TRBD1,TGCGCCAGCAGCCCCGGACAGGGGGCAATGTTAATTACTGAAGCTTTCTTT,CASSPGQGAMLITEAFF
TRBV27,-,TRBJ2-1,-,TGTGCCAGCAGTATAGGTTCTAGCAATGAGCAGTTCTTC,CASSIGSSNEQFF
TRBV19,-,TRBJ1-2,TRBD1,TGTGCCAGTAGAACGGGGACAGGGGACGGCTACACCTTC,CASRTGTGDGYTF
TRBV4-2,-,TRBJ2-7,TRBD2,TGTGCCAGCAGCCAAGCCCTCTTTGGGACTAGTAAGTCCTACGAGCAGTACTTC,CASSQALFGTSKSYEQYF
TRBV6-5,-,TRBJ2-3,-,TGTGCCAGCACAGCGGCCGATACGCAGTATTTT,CASTAADTQYF
TRBV5-1,-,TRBJ2-1,TRBD2,TGCGCCAGCAGCTCCCCTGGGACTAGCGGGAGGGCCGCGGAGCAGTTCTTC,CASSSPGTSGRAAEQFF
TRBV6-4,-,TRBJ1-1,-,TGTGCCAGCAGTGGCCTCAGGGTATTCTCTGAAGCTTTCTTT,CASSGLRVFSEAFF
TRBV19,once,TRBJ1-5,-,TGTGCCAGTAGTATAGCCCGGGGGTGGGCGAATCAGCCCCAGCATTTT,CASSIARGWANQPQHF
TRBV19,-,TRBJ1-5,TRBD1,TGTGCCAGTAGTACAAGGACAGGGGGGAATCAGCCCCAGCATTTT,CASSTRTGGNQPQHF
TRBV25-1,-,TRBJ2-2,TRBD2,TGTGCCAGCAGTGTGGACCTAGGGAGGGGTGGGCGAGGGGAGCTGTTTTTT,CASSVDLGRGGRGELFF
TRBV7-9,once,TRBJ1-1,-,TGTGCCAGCAGCCAGAACACTGAAGCTTTCTTT,CASSQNTEAFF
TRBV7-3,-,TRBJ2-2,TRBD2,TGTGCCAGCAGCTCTCCCCGACTAGCGGGCACCGGGGAGCTGTTTTTT,CASSSPRLAGTGELFF
TRBV7-9,-,TRBJ1-4,TRBD1,TGTGCCAGCAAATCTCCGGGACAGAGTAATGAAAAACTGTTTTTT,CASKSPGQSNEKLFF
TRBV5-1,-,TRBJ2-6,TRBD1,TGCGCCAGCAGCTCCGGGACAGGGTCTGGGGCCAACGTCCTGACTTTC,CASSSGTGSGANVLTF
TRBV14,-,TRBJ2-7,TRBD1,TGTGCCAGCAGCCAAGGAACTCGACAGGGGGATCACGAGCAGTACTTC,CASSQGTRQGDHEQYF
TRBV2,few,TRBJ2-5,-,TGTGCCAGCAGGGTTGGAGGGGTAGAGACCCAGTACTTC,CASRVGGVETQYF
TRBV5-6,-,TRBJ2-4,-,TGTGCCAGCAGTAAAGGAGGGCAAAACATTCAGTACTTC,CASSKGGQNIQYF
TRBV5-1,-,TRBJ2-7,TRBD2,TGCGCCAGCAGCCCCACAGCGGGGTTGAACTACGAGCAGTACTTC,CASSPTAGLNYEQYF
TRBV15,few,TRBJ2-7,-,TGTGCCACCAGCAGAGATCTGAGCGAGCAGTACTTC,CATSRDLSEQYF
TRBV15,-,TRBJ2-7,-,TGTGCCACCAGCAGGGACCCAGGGCCCCACTACGAGCAGTACTTC,CATSRDPGPHYEQYF
TRBV30,-,TRBJ2-1,-,TGTGCCTGGAGTTTAAAACTGGCGGGCTCCTACAATGAGCAGTTCTTC,CAWSLKLAGSYNEQFF
TRBV28,-,TRBJ2-7,TRBD2,TGTGCCAGCTCCTCCCCGACTAGCGGGAGGAAGTACTTC,CASSSPTSGRKYF
TRBV15,-,TRBJ2-1,TRBD1,TGTGCCACCAGCAGAGTGGGGCAGGGGGCAGATGAGCAGTTCTTC,CATSRVGQGADEQFF
TRBV5-1,-,TRBJ2-3,TRBD1,TGCGCCAGCAGCCCAGGGGGTCCGAGCACAGATACGCAGTATTTT,CASSPGGPSTDTQYF
TRBV7-9,-,TRBJ1-2,TRBD1,TGTGCCAGCAGCTTAGAGGGGACAGGGGGCATCTATGGCTACACCTTC,CASSLEGTGGIYGYTF
TRBV7-2,-,TRBJ2-7,TRBD2,TGTGCCAGCTCCGCTAGCGGGATAGGTTTCTACGAGCAGTACTTC,CASSASGIGFYEQYF
TRBV7-2,-,TRBJ2-2,TRBD1,TGTGCCAGCAGCCTTGACAGGGGGGGCACCGGGGAGCTGTTTTTT,CASSLDRGGTGELFF
TRBV5-1,-,TRBJ2-3,TRBD1,TGCGCCAGCAGCCCAGGGACAGGGGGGGCAGATACGCAGTATTTT,CASSPGTGGADTQYF
TRBV27,-,TRBJ2-1,TRBD2,TGTGCCAGCAGTTTATCGTCTAGCGGGAGATTGTACAATGAGCAGTTCTTC,CASSLSSSGRLYNEQFF
TRBV6-5,-,TRBJ1-2,-,TGTGCCAGCACGAAACGGGGTAACTATGGCTACACCTTC,CASTKRGNYGYTF
TRBV5-1,-,TRBJ2-1,-,TGCGCCAGCAGCTTGGGCCAGGGGTCCTACAATGAGCAGTTCTTC,CASSLGQGSYNEQFF
TRBV30,few,TRBJ2-7,TRBD2,TGTGCCTGGAGTGTAAAGAGACTAGCGGGAAAATACGAGCAGTACTTC,CAWSVKRLAGKYEQYF
TRBV11-2,-,TRBJ2-2,-,TGTGCCAGCAGCTCCATTGGCCCCGGGGAGCTGTTTTTT,CASSSIGPGELFF
TRBV10-3,-,TRBJ1-5,-,TGTGCCATCACGGCGGCTAGCAATCAGCCCCAGCATTTT,CAITAASNQPQHF
TRBV20-1,-,TRBJ2-1,-,TGCAGTGCTAGCAGCTACAATGAGCAGTTCTTC,CSASSYNEQFF
TRBV7-9,-,TRBJ2-2,-,TGTTCCAGCAGCTTTGTAACGGGAGTAGTTACCGGGGAGCTGTTTTTT,CSSSFVTGVVTGELFF
TRBV10-3,-,TRBJ2-3,TRBD1,TGTGCCATCAGTGGTCGAGGACAGGTCACAGATACGCAGTATTTT,CAISGRGQVTDTQYF
TRBV6-5,-,TRBJ2-3,-,TGTGCCAGCAGTTCCATTCGGGGTAGCACAGATACGCAGTATTTT,CASSSIRGSTDTQYF